Listed here are 9 T cell receptor beta chains from one sample, sequenced in a study of T cell changes during pregnancy in multiple sclerosis. Sequencing used immunoSEQ multiplex PCR; TCRdb keeps in-frame clones, though not all of them. In the table there are some 40,000 clones, more than 85% of which are singletons. Material: CD8+ T cells from peripheral blood mononuclear cells, obtained in the third trimester of pregnancy. The receptors stem from a female donor with multiple sclerosis, enrolled in a pregnancy study.

The V and J genes are TRBV27 and TRBJ2-7, with TRBD1 identical over 10 bases. V was pared by 5 bases and J by 5 bases, with 9 bases of the junction left unmatched. CDR3 length: 15 residues. The germline V gene has CDR1 MNHEY and CDR2 SMNVEV (reference sequence). CDR3 amino acids: CASSPLGQGPHEQYF. Here the CDR3 DNA reads TGTGCCAGCAGTCCCCTGGGACAGGGGCCCCACGAGCAGTACTTC.

The chain links TRBV19 to TRBJ1-4; D might be TRBD1 (5 bases). This CDR3 contains 16 residues. The V end was cut by 6 bases, the J end by 8 bases, with 22 bases between. CDR1 and CDR2 from the germline V gene are LNHDA and SQIVND (reference sequence). The CDR3 DNA reads TGTGCCAGTAGACAAATCGTCGGCGGGGGGGACGAAAAACTGTTTTTT. Translation: CASRQIVGGGDEKLFF.

This chain uses TRBV7-9 with TRBJ2-2; possible D gene TRBD2, 5 bases. The length of the CDR3 is 14 residues. The germline V gene encodes CDR1 SEHNR and CDR2 FQNEAQ (reference sequence). The V end was cut by 5 bases, the J end by 6 bases, with 13 bases between. CDR3 bases: TGTGCCAGCAGCCGACCGAGGGATCCCGGGGAGCTGTTTTTT. Its translation: CASSRPRDPGELFF.

V and J are TRBV6-6 and TRBJ1-2, with 7 positions matching TRBD1. CDR1 MNHNY and CDR2 SVGAGI come from the germline V gene (reference sequence). Unmatched junction bases numbered 6, after V lost 9 bases and J lost 8 bases. This CDR3 region has 11 residues. CDR3 residues: CASETGEGYTF. In nucleotides, the CDR3 is TGTGCCAGTGAAACAGGGGAAGGCTACACCTTC.

V gene TRBV5-4 combines with J gene TRBJ2-3; TRBD2 agrees at 9 bases. The CDR3 loop spans 15 amino acids. In germline, CDR1 is SGHNT, CDR2 YYREEE (reference sequence). V dropped 4 bases and J dropped 4; count of bases not matched to a gene: 7. CDR3 nucleotides: TGTGCCAGCAGCCCGTATCGCGGGGGGGCAGATACGCAGTATTTT. Protein sequence: CASSPYRGGADTQYF.

The rearrangement links TRBV5-5 to TRBJ1-6; 11 bases line up with TRBD1. This CDR3 has 16 amino acids. Germline values: CDR1 SGHKS, CDR2 YYEKEE (reference sequence). The V gene end was trimmed by 4 bases and the J gene end by 8 bases; junction bases not matched to a gene: 8. The CDR3 reads CASSHGTGGSDSPLHF. The DNA for the CDR3 is TGTGCCAGCAGCCACGGGACAGGGGGTTCGGATTCACCCCTCCACTTT.

The chain has TRBV4-1 and TRBJ1-1; D might be TRBD1 (5 bases). The CDR3 runs 13 residues. Germline-derived CDR1 and CDR2 are MGHRA and YSYEKL. The V end lost 3 bases, the J end lost 4 bases, and 9 bases lay between the germline ends. This CDR3 is CASSHRVLTEAFF. The CDR3 DNA is TGCGCCAGCAGCCACAGGGTTCTCACTGAAGCTTTCTTT.

This CDR3 is CASSVGTGNEKLFF. CDR3 bases: TGTGCCAGCAGCGTTGGGACAGGGAATGAAAAACTGTTTTTT. The chain uses TRBV9 and TRBJ1-4; 9 bases align to TRBD1. V trimming: 2 bases; J trimming: 5 bases; junction bases outside the gene matches: 1. This CDR3 has 14 residues. Germline assignment: CDR1 SGDLS and CDR2 YYNGEE.

The chain employs TRBV5-1 and TRBJ2-1; TRBD2 matches 8 bases. V lost 0 bases to trimming and J lost 4 bases; unmatched junction nucleotides: 6. CDR1 and CDR2 (germline): SGHRS, YFSETQ. CDR3 length equals 16 residues. CDR3 residues: CASSLDGTSGYNEQFF. The CDR3 region has the DNA TGCGCCAGCAGCTTGGACGGGACTAGTGGGTACAATGAGCAGTTCTTC.